The T cell receptor beta chain described here comes from a study of T cells in Graves' hyperthyroidism and ophthalmopathy. This clonotype was picked up many times. Amplified regions were TCR beta CDR3 sequences from RNA transcripts. The HTBI primer set served for first-round RT-PCR of the TCR CDR3. TCRdb ran MiXCR on the multiplex PCR reads and lists one entry per CDR3 protein. Of more than 650,000 distinct CDR3 sequences listed, 12% to 15% are singletons. The CDR3 contains 12 residues. Germline V gene sequence: CDR1 DFQATT, CDR2 SNEGSKA (reference sequence). The V end was cut by 7 bases, the J end by 4 bases, with 14 bases between.

The material sequenced was blood. The receptor's source is a woman aged 18-35 years with Graves' hyperthyroidism. The chain joins TRBV20-1 to TRBJ2-7, with no clear D. The CDR3 reads CSGSLGGYEQYF. The CDR3 region has the DNA TGCAGTGGGTCCCTAGGCGGTTACGAGCAGTACTTC.